The 2 T cell receptor beta chains below were found in one sample sequenced in a study of blood T cell repertoires in COVID-19. The method was immunoSEQ multiplex PCR; TCRdb's version includes in-frame clones alone and lacks a portion of them. The sample includes approximately 210,000 clones, around 90% seen only once; the top ten take approximately 1.2%. The sample comprised peripheral blood. The receptors stem from a man aged 25-45 years with acute or convalescent COVID-19.

This chain connects TRBV29-1 to TRBJ2-7, with TRBD2 identical over 10 bases. After removal of 6 bases from V and 6 bases from J, the junction contained 11 bases not matched to a gene. The CDR3 sequence is 14 residues long. CDR1 SQVTM and CDR2 ANQGSEA come from the germline V gene. CDR3 sequence (DNA): TGCAGCGTCTCTCTAGCGGGAGCCTACGTCGAGCAGTACTTC. Translated, it gives CSVSLAGAYVEQYF.

The chain has TRBV10-3 and TRBJ2-7; a possible D gene is TRBD1 (5 bases). Trimming took 6 bases from V and 6 from J, leaving 15 bases between them. Germline CDR1 reads ENHRY; CDR2 reads SYGVKD. The CDR3 spans 13 residues. The CDR3 DNA sequence: TGTGCCATCAGGGACATTTTGGCTCGCGAGCAGTACTTC. It yields the protein CAIRDILAREQYF.